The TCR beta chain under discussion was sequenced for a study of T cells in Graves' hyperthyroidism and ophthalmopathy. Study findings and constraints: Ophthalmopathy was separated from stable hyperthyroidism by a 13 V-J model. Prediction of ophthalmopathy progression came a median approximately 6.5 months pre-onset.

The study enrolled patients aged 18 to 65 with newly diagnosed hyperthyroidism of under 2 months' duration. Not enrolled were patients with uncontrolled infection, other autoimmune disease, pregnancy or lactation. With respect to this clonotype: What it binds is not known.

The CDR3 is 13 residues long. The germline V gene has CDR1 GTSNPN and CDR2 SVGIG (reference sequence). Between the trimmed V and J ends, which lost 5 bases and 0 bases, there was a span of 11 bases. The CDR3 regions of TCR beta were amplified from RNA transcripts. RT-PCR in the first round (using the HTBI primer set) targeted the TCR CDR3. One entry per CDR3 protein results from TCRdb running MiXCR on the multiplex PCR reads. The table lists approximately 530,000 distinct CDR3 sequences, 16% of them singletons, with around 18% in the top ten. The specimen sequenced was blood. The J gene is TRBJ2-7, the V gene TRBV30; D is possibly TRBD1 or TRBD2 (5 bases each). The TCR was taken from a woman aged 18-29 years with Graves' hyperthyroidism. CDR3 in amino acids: CAWADGGSYEQYF. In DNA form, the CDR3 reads TGTGCCTGGGCTGATGGGGGCTCCTACGAGCAGTACTTC.